Presented here are 13 T cell receptor beta chains from one specimen sequenced in a study of blood T cells in healthy people across ages. Together with a sample-barcoded 5' primer, a J-beta primer mix was included in a second PCR lasting about 7 to 12 cycles. Each CDR3 protein is one row after TCRdb ran MiXCR on the 5' RACE reads. The profile shows 900,000 to 950,000 distinct CDR3 sequences, almost 30% of them singletons. These same records also appear under a second study, on T cells of mothers and their children.

The sample taken for sequencing was blood. These receptors were obtained from a woman between 35 and 50 years old in good health.

This clonotype was picked up many times. The gene calls are TRBV28 and TRBJ1-4, with a possible D match to TRBD1 (5 bases). Germline V CDR1 and CDR2: MDHEN, SYDVKM. Deletions cut 4 bases from V and 4 bases from J, with 13 bases between. The CDR3 runs to 15 residues. The DNA for the CDR3 is TGTGCCAGCAGTTCGCCGTGGCAGGGTAATGAAAAACTGTTTTTT. As protein: CASSSPWQGNEKLFF.

This clonotype showed up many times. The rearrangement joins TRBV9 to TRBJ2-7, with 8 bases identical to TRBD1. V was clipped by 3 bases and J by 3 bases; unmatched bases: 5. Germline V gene data show CDR1 as SGDLS and CDR2 as YYNGEE. CDR3 length: 14 residues. The CDR3 loop reads CASSAGTGDYEQYF. The CDR3 nucleotides read TGTGCCAGCAGCGCCGGGACAGGCGACTACGAGCAGTACTTC.

Of note for this clonotype: A much larger clonotype is one base distant, so this may be a read error. The CDR3 sequence is CSVDDDNYGYTF. Written as DNA, the CDR3 is TGCAGCGTTGACGACGATAACTATGGCTACACCTTC. The chain has TRBV29-1 and TRBJ1-2; D not resolved. V was clipped by 3 bases and J by 1 base, with 6 bases between them. The CDR3 runs 12 residues. The germline gives CDR1 SQVTM, CDR2 ANQGSEA. The whole variable domain, remainder taken from reference TRBV29-1 and TRBJ1-2, is SAVISQKPSRDICQRGTSLTIQCQVDSQVTMMFWYRQQPGQSLTLIATANQGSEATYESGFVIDKFPISRPNLTFSTLTVSNMSPEDSSIYLCSVDDDNYGYTFGSGTRLTVV.

This chain joins TRBV29-1 and TRBJ1-1; 7 bases line up with TRBD1. V lost 6 bases to trimming and J lost 2 bases; unmatched junction nucleotides: 3. The CDR3 extends over 12 amino acids. Germline-derived CDR1 and CDR2 are SQVTM and ANQGSEA. CDR3 sequence reads: CSVGQTNTEAFF. CDR3 coding DNA: TGCAGCGTGGGACAGACTAACACTGAAGCTTTCTTT.

This clonotype came up a few times. V gene TRBV7-9 combines with J gene TRBJ1-2, with D possibly being TRBD1 (5 bases). V was cut by 4 bases and J by 4 bases, with 16 bases left in between. This CDR3 region has 15 residues. CDR1 and CDR2 (germline): SEHNR, FQNEAQ (reference sequence). The CDR3: CASSSGYGWGYGYTF. The CDR3 DNA is TGTGCCAGCAGCTCAGGGTACGGCTGGGGCTATGGCTACACCTTC.

J is TRBJ2-7 and V is TRBV14, with no clear D. The CDR3 contains 13 residues. Trimming removed 2 bases at V and 2 bases at J, with 7 bases between. Germline V gives CDR1 SGHDN, CDR2 FVKESK. CDR3 residues: CASSQFQPYEQYF. CDR3 sequence (DNA): TGTGCCAGCAGCCAATTTCAACCCTACGAGCAGTACTTC.

This clonotype was recorded many times. The chain is built from TRBV6-2 or TRBV6-3 and TRBJ2-5; tentative D call: TRBD2 (6 bases). V shed 0 bases and J shed 1 base, with 12 bases lying between them. Germline V gives CDR1 MNHEY, CDR2 SVGEGT. CDR3 length: 16 amino acids. CDR3: CASSYSGGVLQETQYF. The CDR3 DNA is TGTGCCAGCAGTTACTCTGGCGGGGTACTCCAAGAGACCCAGTACTTC.

This clonotype was found a few times. This chain uses TRBV20-1 with TRBJ2-1; D might be TRBD1 or TRBD2, each matching 6 bases. V dropped 6 bases and J dropped 8 bases, with 17 bases sitting between them. There are 13 residues in the CDR3. Germline values: CDR1 DFQATT, CDR2 SNEGSKA (reference sequence). CDR3 sequence reads: CSAGGARDDEQFF. For the CDR3, the DNA is TGCAGTGCGGGGGGCGCAAGGGACGATGAGCAGTTCTTC.

At least ten counts were recorded for this clonotype. The chain joins TRBV18 to TRBJ2-5, with D possibly TRBD2 on 5 matching bases. This CDR3 has 13 residues. Looked up from germline, CDR1 is KGHSH and CDR2 is LQKENI. V was cut by 8 bases and J by 2 bases, with 12 bases left in between. The CDR3, as DNA: TGTGCCAGCAGCCAAGGACTGCAAGAGACCCAGTACTTC. Translation gives CASSQGLQETQYF.

As for this clonotype: This may be a read error, as it is one base from a much larger clone. This chain joins TRBV20-1 and TRBJ2-5; D is uncertain. The CDR3 has 14 residues. V was trimmed by 2 bases and J by 4 bases, leaving 14 bases between them. The germline V gene has CDR1 DFQATT and CDR2 SNEGSKA (reference sequence). Written as DNA, the CDR3 is TGCAGTGCTAGAATTTCAAGTCGACTAGAGACCCAGTACTTC. It yields the protein CSARISSRLETQYF.

The rearrangement uses TRBV12-3 or TRBV12-4 and TRBJ2-5; 7 bases agree with TRBD1. The J call may be mistaken, given a closer DNA end match to TRBJ2-7. The CDR3 consists of 16 residues. Here the CDR3 reads CASSLRLTGASGEQYF. In DNA, the CDR3 is TGTGCCAGCAGTCTACGCTTAACAGGGGCCTCGGGCGAGCAGTACTTC.

This rearrangement joins TRBV14 to TRBJ1-1, with D possibly TRBD1 on 5 matching bases. Germline CDR1 SGHDN, CDR2 FVKESK. The V end lost 1 base, the J end lost 11 bases, and 23 bases lay between the germline ends. CDR3 length equals 16 residues. CDR3: CASSQAGKRVTRGAFF. For the CDR3, the DNA is TGTGCCAGCAGCCAAGCCGGCAAGAGGGTGACCCGGGGGGCTTTCTTT.

The rearrangement uses TRBV5-5 and TRBJ2-3; maybe TRBD2 (6 bases). The CDR3 has 16 residues. Trimming took off 4 bases at V and 2 bases at J, with 17 bases between the two ends. Germline V CDR1 and CDR2: SGHKS, YYEKEE (reference sequence). CDR3 bases: TGTGCCAGCAGCGAGGGGACTTCAAGTCTCACAGATACGCAGTATTTT. This translates into CASSEGTSSLTDTQYF.